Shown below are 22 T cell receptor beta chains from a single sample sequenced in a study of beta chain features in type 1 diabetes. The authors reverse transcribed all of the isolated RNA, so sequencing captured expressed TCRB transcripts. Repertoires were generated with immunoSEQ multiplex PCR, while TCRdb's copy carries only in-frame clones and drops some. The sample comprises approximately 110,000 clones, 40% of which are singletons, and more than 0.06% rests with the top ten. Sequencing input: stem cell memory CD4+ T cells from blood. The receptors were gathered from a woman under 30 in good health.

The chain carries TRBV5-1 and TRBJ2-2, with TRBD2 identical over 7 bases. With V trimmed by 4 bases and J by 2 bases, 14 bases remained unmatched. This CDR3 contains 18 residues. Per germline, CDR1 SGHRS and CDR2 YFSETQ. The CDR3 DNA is TGCGCCAGCAGCCCCCACATTGGTCCTAGCGGTAACACCGGGGAGCTGTTTTTT. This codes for CASSPHIGPSGNTGELFF.

The CDR3 spells CASSSRQNTEAFF. The CDR3 DNA follows: TGTGCCAGCAGCTCCCGACAGAACACTGAAGCTTTCTTT. V usage is TRBV7-9 and J usage is TRBJ1-1, with unresolved D. Trimming removed 4 bases at V and 1 base at J, with 7 bases between. The CDR3 consists of 13 residues. The germline V gene encodes CDR1 SEHNR and CDR2 FQNEAQ (reference sequence).

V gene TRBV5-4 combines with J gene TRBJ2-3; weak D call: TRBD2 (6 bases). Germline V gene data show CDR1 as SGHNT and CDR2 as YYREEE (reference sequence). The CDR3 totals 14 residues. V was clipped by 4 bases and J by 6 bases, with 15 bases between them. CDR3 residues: CASSQDPGRDTQYF. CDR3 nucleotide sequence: TGTGCCAGCAGCCAAGATCCAGGGAGGGATACGCAGTATTTT.

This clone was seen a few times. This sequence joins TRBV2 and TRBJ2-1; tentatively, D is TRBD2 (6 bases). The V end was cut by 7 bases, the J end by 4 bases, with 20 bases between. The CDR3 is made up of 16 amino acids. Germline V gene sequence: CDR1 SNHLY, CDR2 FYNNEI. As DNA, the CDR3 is TGTGCCAGCAACCCCCGCCGGATAGCGGCGTACAATGAGCAGTTCTTC. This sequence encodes CASNPRRIAAYNEQFF.

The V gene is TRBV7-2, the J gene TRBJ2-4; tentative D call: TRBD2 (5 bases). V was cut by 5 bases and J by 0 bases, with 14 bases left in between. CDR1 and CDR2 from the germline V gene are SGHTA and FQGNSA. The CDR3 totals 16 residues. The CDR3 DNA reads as TGTGCCAGCAGCGCGGCTAGCTTCCGAGCCAAAAACATTCAGTACTTC. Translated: CASSAASFRAKNIQYF.

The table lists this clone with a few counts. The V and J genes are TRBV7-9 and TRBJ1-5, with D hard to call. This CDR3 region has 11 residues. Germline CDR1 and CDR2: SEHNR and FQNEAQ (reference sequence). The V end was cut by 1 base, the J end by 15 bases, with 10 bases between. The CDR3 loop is CASSLDGSLHF. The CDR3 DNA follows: TGTGCCAGCAGCTTAGACGGGTCACTGCATTTT. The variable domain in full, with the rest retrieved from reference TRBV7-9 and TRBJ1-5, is DTGVSQNPRHKITKRGQNVTFRCDPISEHNRLYWYRQTLGQGPEFLTYFQNEAQLEKSRLLSDRFSAERPKGSFSTLEIQRTEQGDSAMYLCASSLDGSLHFGDGTRLSIL.

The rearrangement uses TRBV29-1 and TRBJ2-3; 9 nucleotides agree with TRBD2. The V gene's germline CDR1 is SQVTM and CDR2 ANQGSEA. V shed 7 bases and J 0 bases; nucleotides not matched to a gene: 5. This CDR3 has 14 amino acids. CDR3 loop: CSARLAASTDTQYF. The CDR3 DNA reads TGCAGCGCCCGACTAGCGGCTAGCACAGATACGCAGTATTTT.

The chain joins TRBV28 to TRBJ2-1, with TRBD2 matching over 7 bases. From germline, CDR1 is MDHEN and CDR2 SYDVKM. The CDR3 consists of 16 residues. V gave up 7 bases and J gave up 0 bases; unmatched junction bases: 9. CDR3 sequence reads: CASTLRRESSYNEQFF. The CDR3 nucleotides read TGTGCCAGCACCCTGAGGCGGGAGAGCTCCTACAATGAGCAGTTCTTC.

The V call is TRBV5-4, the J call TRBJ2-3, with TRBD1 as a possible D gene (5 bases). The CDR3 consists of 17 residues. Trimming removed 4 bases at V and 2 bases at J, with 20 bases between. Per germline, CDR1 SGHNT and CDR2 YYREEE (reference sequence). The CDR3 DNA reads TGTGCCAGCAGCCAAGATTGGGGCGGCTACTCCACAGATACGCAGTATTTT. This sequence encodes CASSQDWGGYSTDTQYF.

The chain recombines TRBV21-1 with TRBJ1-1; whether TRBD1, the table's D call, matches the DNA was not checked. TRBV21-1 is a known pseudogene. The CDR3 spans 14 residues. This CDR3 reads CASSRDKTYTEAFF. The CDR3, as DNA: TGTGCCAGCAGCAGGGACAAAACGTACACTGAAGCTTTCTTT.

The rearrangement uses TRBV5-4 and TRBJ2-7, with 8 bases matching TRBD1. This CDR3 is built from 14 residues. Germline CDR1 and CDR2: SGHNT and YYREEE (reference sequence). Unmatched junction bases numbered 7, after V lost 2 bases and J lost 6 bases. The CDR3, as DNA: TGTGCCAGCAGCTTCAGGGGGCGTGCGGGCGAGCAGTACTTC. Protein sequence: CASSFRGRAGEQYF.

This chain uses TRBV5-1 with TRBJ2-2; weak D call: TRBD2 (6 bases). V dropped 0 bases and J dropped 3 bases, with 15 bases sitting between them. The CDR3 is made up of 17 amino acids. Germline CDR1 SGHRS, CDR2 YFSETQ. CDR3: CASSLASGLAYTGELFF. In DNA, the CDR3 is TGCGCCAGCAGCTTGGCCTCCGGCCTAGCGTACACCGGGGAGCTGTTTTTT. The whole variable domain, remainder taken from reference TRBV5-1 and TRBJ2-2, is KAGVTQTPRYLIKTRGQQVTLSCSPISGHRSVSWYQQTPGQGLQFLFEYFSETQRNKGNFPGRFSGRQFSNSRSEMNVSTLELGDSALYLCASSLASGLAYTGELFFGEGSRLTVL.

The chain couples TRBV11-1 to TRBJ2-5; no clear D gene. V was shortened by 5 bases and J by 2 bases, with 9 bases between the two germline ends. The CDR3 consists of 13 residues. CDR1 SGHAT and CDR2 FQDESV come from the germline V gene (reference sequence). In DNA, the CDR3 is TGTGCCAGCAGCCAGGCCTATCAAGAGACCCAGTACTTC. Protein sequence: CASSQAYQETQYF.

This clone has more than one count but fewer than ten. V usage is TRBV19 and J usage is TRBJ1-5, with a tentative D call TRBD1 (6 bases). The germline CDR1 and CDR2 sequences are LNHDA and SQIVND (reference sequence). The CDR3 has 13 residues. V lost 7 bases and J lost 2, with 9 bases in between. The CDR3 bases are TGTGCCAGTATCGGACAGCGCAATCAGCCCCAGCATTTT. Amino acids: CASIGQRNQPQHF.

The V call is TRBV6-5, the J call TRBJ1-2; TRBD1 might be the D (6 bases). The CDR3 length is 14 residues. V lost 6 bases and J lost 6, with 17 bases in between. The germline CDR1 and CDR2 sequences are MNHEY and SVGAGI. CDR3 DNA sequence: TGTGCCAGCAGCCTTTTACAGGGTTTGGATGGCTACACCTTC. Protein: CASSLLQGLDGYTF.

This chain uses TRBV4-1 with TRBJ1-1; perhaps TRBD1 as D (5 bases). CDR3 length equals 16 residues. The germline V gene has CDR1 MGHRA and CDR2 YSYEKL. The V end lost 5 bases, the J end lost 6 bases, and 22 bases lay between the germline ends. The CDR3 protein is CASSLPGAGEVAEAFF. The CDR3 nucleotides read TGCGCCAGCAGCTTACCTGGGGCGGGGGAAGTCGCTGAAGCTTTCTTT.

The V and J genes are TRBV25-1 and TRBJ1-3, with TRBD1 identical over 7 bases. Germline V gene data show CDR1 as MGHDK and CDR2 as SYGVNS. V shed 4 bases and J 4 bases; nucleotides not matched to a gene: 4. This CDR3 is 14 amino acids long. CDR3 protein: CASSARGKGNTIYF. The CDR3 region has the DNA TGTGCCAGCAGTGCCAGGGGGAAAGGAAACACCATATATTTT.

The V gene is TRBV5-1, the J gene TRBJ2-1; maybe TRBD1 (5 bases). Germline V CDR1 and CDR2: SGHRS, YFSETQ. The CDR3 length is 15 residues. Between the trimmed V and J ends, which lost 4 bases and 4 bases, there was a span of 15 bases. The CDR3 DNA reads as TGCGCCAGCAGCGTGGGAAGGCAGGGTTACAATGAGCAGTTCTTC. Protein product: CASSVGRQGYNEQFF. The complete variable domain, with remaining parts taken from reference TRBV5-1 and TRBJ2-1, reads KAGVTQTPRYLIKTRGQQVTLSCSPISGHRSVSWYQQTPGQGLQFLFEYFSETQRNKGNFPGRFSGRQFSNSRSEMNVSTLELGDSALYLCASSVGRQGYNEQFFGPGTRLTVL.

The CDR3 DNA is TGTGCCATCAGTGACGTCTCCTACGAGCAGTACTTC. This translates into CAISDVSYEQYF. The chain combines TRBV10-3 with TRBJ2-7, with no clear D. Germline values: CDR1 ENHRY, CDR2 SYGVKD. The CDR3 extends over 12 amino acids. V dropped 3 bases and J dropped 0 bases, with 3 bases sitting between them.

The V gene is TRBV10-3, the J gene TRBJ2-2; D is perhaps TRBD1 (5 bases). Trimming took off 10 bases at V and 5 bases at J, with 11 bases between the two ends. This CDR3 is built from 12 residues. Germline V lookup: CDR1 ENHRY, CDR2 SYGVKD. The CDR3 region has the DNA TGTGCCAGTGGGGCCAGAACCGGGGAGCTGTTTTTT. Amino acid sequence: CASGARTGELFF.

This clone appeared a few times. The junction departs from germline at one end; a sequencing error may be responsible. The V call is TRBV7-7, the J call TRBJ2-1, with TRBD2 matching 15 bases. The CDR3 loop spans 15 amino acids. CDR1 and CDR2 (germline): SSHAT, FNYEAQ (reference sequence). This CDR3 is CASSLGLAGGYEQFF. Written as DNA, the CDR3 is TGTGCTAGCAGCCTGGGACTAGCGGGGGGCTATGAGCAGTTCTTC.

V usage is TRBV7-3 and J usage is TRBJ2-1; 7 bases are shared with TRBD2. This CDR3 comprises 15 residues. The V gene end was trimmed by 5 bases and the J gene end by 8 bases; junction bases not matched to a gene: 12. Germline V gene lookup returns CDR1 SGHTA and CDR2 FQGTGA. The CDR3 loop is CASSPTGGSRYEQFF. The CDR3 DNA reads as TGTGCCAGCAGCCCAACGGGCGGGAGCCGCTATGAGCAGTTCTTC. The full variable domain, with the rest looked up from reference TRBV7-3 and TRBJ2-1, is GAGVSQTPSNKVTEKGKYVELRCDPISGHTALYWYRQSLGQGPEFLIYFQGTGAADDSGLPNDRFFAVRPEGSVSTLKIQRTERGDSAVYLCASSPTGGSRYEQFFGPGTRLTVL.